This T cell receptor beta chain derives from a study of blood T cell repertoires in COVID-19. About the research overall: Both acute and convalescent COVID-19 samples were obtained from the United States, Italy and Spain.

Sequencing was performed with immunoSEQ multiplex PCR; in TCRdb, only in-frame clones are kept and a portion is missing. The top ten hold around 3.1% of the sample, which has 200,000 to 250,000 clones, more than 65% seen once. Germline V gene sequence: CDR1 SGHTA, CDR2 FQGTGA. The CDR3 sequence is 14 residues long. A remark on this clone: One junction end disagrees with the germline gene, perhaps due to a read error.

The V gene is TRBV7-3, the J gene TRBJ1-1, with TRBD1 identical over 9 bases. The sequencing input was peripheral blood. The source of this sequence is a woman in her thirties who had recovered from COVID-19. CDR3 nucleotide sequence: TGTGCCAGCAGCGTAACAGGGGGCCTCACTGAAGCTTTCTTT. Translating gives CASSVTGGLTEAFF.